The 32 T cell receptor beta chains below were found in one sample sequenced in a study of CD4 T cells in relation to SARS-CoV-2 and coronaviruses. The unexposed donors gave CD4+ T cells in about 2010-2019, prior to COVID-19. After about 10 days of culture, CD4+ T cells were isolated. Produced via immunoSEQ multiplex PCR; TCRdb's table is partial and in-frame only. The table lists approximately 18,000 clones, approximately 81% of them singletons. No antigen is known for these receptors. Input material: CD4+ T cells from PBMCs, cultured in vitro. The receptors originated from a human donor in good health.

As DNA, the CDR3 is TGTGCCAGTAGCCATCCCCTAGCGGGGGGGACGGCTCGAGAGACCCAGTACTTC. Protein: CASSHPLAGGTARETQYF. The V call is TRBV19, the J call TRBJ2-5; 12 nucleotides align to TRBD2. The CDR3 is made up of 18 amino acids. Trimming at V came to 6 bases and at J to 4 bases, leaving 15 bases not matched to a gene. CDR1 and CDR2 (germline): LNHDA, SQIVND (reference sequence).

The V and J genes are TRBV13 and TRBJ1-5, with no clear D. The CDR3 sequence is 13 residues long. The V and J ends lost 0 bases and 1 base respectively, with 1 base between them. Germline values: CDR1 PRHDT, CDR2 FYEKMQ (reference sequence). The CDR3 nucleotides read TGTGCCAGCAGCTTAGGCAGCAATCAGCCCCAGCATTTT. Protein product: CASSLGSNQPQHF.

CDR3 in amino acids: CASSLVNRPSFADTQYF. The CDR3 nucleotides read TGTGCCAGCAGCTTAGTAAATAGGCCTTCTTTCGCAGATACGCAGTATTTT. The V and J genes are TRBV7-8 and TRBJ2-3; D gene ambiguous. Germline loops: CDR1 SGHVS, CDR2 FQNEAQ. This CDR3 comprises 17 residues. V lost 1 base and J 4 bases, leaving 18 bases between the germline ends.

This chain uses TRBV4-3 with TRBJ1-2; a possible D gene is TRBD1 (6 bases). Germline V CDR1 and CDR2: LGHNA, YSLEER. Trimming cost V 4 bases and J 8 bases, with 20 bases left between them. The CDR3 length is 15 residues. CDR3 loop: CASSLFTGHIGGYTF. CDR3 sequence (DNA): TGCGCCAGCAGCCTATTCACAGGGCACATAGGAGGCTACACCTTC.

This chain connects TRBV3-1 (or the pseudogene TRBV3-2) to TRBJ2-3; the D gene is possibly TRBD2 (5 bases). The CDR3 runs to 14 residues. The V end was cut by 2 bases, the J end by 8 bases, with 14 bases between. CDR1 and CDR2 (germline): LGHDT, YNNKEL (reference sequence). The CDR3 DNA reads TGTGCCAGCAGCCAAAGTTTAGCGACGGGTACGCAGTATTTT. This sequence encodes CASSQSLATGTQYF.

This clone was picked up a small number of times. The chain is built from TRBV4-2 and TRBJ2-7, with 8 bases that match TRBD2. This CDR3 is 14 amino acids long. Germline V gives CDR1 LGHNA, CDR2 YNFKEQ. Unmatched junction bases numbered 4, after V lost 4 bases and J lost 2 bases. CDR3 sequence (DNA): TGTGCCAGCAGCCTTACTAGCGGTACCTACGAGCAGTACTTC. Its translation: CASSLTSGTYEQYF.

The CDR3 bases are TGTGCCAGCAGGCGGGGAGCGGGAGGCTACGAGCAGTACTTC. Translated, it gives CASRRGAGGYEQYF. The V and J genes are TRBV27 and TRBJ2-7, with 9 positions matching TRBD2. Trimming took 6 bases from V and 3 from J; bases not matched to a gene: 6. CDR3 length: 14 residues. Germline values: CDR1 MNHEY, CDR2 SMNVEV (reference sequence).

This CDR3 is CASSRDRRNYEQYF. For the CDR3, the DNA is TGTGCCAGCAGCCGGGACAGGAGAAACTACGAGCAGTACTTC. The gene calls are TRBV7-8 and TRBJ2-7; 8 nucleotides agree with TRBD1. This CDR3 is 14 amino acids long. V was clipped by 5 bases and J by 3 bases; unmatched bases: 6. Germline values: CDR1 SGHVS, CDR2 FQNEAQ.

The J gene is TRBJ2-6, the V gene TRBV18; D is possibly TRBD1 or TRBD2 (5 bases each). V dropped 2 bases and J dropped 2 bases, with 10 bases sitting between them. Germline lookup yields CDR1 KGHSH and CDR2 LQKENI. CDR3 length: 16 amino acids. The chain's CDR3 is CASSPGGRTGANVLTF. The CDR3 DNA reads TGTGCCAGCTCACCAGGGGGTAGAACTGGGGCCAACGTCCTGACTTTC.

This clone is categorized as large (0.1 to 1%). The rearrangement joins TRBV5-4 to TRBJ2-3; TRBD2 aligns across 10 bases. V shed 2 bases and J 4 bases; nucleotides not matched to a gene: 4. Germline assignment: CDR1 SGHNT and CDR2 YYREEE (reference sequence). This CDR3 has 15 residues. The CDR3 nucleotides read TGTGCCAGCAGCTTCAAGCGGGGGGGGCCAGATACGCAGTATTTT. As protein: CASSFKRGGPDTQYF.

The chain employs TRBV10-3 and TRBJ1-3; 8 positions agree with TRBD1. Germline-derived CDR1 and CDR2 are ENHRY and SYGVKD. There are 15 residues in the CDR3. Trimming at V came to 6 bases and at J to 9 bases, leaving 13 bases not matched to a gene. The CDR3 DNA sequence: TGTGCCATCAGGCTGGGGACAGGCACTCTGAGCACCATATATTTT. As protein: CAIRLGTGTLSTIYF.

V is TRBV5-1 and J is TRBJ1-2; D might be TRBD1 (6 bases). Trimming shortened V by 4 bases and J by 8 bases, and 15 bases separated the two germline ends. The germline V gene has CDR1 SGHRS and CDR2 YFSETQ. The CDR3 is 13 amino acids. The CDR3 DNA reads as TGCGCCAGCAGCCGGACAGAGTATGAAGGCTACACCTTC. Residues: CASSRTEYEGYTF.

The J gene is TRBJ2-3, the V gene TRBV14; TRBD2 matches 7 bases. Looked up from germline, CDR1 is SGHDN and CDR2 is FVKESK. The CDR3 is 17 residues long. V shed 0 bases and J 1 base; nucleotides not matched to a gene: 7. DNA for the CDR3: TGTGCCAGCAGCCAAGACTGGAGCGGGGCCCGCACAGATACGCAGTATTTT. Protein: CASSQDWSGARTDTQYF.

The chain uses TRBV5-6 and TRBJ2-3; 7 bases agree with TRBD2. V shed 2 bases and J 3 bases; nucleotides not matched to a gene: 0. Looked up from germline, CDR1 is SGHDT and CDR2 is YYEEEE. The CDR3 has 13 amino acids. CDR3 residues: CASSFGGTDTQYF. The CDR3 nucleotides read TGTGCCAGCAGCTTCGGGGGGACAGATACGCAGTATTTT. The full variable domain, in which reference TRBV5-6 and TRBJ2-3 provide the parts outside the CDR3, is DAGVTQSPTHLIKTRGQQVTLRCSPKSGHDTVSWYQQALGQGPQFIFQYYEEEERQRGNFPDRFSGHQFPNYSSELNVNALLLGDSALYLCASSFGGTDTQYFGPGTRLTVL.

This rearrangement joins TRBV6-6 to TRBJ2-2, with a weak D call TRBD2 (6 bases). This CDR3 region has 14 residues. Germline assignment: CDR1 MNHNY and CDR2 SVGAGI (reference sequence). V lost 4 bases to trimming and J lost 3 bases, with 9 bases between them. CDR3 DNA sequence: TGTGCCAGCAGTTCGGGACTTTACACCGGGGAGCTGTTTTTT. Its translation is CASSSGLYTGELFF.

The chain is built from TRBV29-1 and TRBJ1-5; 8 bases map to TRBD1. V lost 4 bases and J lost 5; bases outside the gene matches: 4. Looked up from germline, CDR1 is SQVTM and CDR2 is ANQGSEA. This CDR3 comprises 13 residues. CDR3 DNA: TGCAGCGTTGTGGACAGGGCCTATCAGCCCCAGCATTTT. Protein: CSVVDRAYQPQHF.

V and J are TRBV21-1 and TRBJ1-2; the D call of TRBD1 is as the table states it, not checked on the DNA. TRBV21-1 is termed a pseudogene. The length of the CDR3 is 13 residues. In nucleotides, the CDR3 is TGTGCCAGCAGCAAGCAGGGTGGCTATGGCTACACCTTC. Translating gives CASSKQGGYGYTF.

The CDR3 region is CASSPRDRGVYEQYF. The CDR3 nucleotides are TGTGCCAGCAGCCCCCGGGACAGGGGAGTCTACGAGCAGTACTTC. V usage is TRBV11-1 and J usage is TRBJ2-7; 10 bases match TRBD1. CDR1 SGHAT and CDR2 FQDESV come from the germline V gene (reference sequence). The CDR3 covers 15 residues. The ends lost 5 bases at V and 3 bases at J; junction bases unmatched: 7.

The CDR3 sequence: CASSLTLGQGNYEQYF. Here the CDR3 DNA reads TGTGCCAGCAGCTTAACTTTAGGACAGGGGAACTACGAGCAGTACTTC. The rearrangement uses TRBV7-2 and TRBJ2-7, with 9 nucleotides matching TRBD1. Germline CDR1 is SGHTA and CDR2 is FQGNSA. Unmatched junction bases numbered 8, after V lost 2 bases and J lost 3 bases. CDR3 length: 16 amino acids.

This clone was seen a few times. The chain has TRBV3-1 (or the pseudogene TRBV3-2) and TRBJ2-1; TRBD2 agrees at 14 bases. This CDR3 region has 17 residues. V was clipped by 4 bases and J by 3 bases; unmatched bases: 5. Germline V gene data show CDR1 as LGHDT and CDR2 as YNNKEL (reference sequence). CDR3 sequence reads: CASSRGTSGSLYNEQFF. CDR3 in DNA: TGTGCCAGCAGCCGAGGGACTAGCGGGAGCCTCTACAATGAGCAGTTCTTC.

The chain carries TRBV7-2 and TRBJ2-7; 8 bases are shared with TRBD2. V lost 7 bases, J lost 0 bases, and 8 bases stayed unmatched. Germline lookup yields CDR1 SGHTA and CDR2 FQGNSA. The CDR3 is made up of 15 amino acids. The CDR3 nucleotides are TGTGCCAGCAACGGGGGGGGACTGAGCTCCTACGAGCAGTACTTC. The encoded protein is CASNGGGLSSYEQYF.

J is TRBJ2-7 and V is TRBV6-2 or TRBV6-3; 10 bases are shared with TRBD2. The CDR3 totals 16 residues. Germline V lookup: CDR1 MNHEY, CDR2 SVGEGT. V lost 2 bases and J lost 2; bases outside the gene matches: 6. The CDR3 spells CASSYDGLAAAYEQYF. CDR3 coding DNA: TGTGCCAGCAGTTACGACGGACTAGCGGCCGCCTACGAGCAGTACTTC.

CDR3 protein: CASSYLYNEQFF. The DNA for the CDR3 is TGTGCCAGCAGTTACCTGTACAATGAGCAGTTCTTC. J is TRBJ2-1 and V is TRBV6-2 or TRBV6-3; D remains ambiguous. V lost 2 bases to trimming and J lost 4 bases, with 3 bases between them. The length of the CDR3 is 12 residues. In germline, CDR1 is MNHEY, CDR2 SVGEGT.

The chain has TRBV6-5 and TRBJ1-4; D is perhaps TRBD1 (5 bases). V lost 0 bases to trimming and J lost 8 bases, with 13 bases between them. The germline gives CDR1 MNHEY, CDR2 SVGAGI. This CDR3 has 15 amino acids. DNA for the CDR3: TGTGCCAGCAGTTACTCAGGGGTGGCAAGAGAAAAACTGTTTTTT. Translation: CASSYSGVAREKLFF.

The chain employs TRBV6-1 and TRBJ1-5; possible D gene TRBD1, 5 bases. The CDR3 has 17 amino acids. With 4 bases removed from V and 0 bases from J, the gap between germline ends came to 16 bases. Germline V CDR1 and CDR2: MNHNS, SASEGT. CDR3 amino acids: CASSVPNQGYSNQPQHF. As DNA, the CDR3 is TGTGCCAGCAGTGTACCCAATCAGGGATATAGCAATCAGCCCCAGCATTTT.

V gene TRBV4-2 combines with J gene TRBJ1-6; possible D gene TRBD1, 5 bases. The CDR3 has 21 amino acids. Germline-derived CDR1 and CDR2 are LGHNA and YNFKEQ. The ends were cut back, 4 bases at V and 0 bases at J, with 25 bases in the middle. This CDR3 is CASSRRHPQGEVNSYNSPLHF. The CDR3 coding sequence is TGTGCCAGCAGCCGTCGACACCCTCAAGGGGAGGTAAACTCCTATAATTCACCCCTCCACTTT.

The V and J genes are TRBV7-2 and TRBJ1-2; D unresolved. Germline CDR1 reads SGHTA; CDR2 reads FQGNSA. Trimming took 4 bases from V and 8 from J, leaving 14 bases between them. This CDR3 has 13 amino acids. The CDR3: CASSSVAGGGYTF. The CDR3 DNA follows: TGTGCCAGCAGCTCCGTTGCGGGAGGAGGCTACACCTTC.

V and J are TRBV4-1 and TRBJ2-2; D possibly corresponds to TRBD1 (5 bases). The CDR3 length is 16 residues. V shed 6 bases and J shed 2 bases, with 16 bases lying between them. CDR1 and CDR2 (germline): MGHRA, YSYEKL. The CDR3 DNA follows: TGCGCCAGCAGACACCTTTACAGGAGCAACACCGGGGAGCTGTTTTTT. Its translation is CASRHLYRSNTGELFF.

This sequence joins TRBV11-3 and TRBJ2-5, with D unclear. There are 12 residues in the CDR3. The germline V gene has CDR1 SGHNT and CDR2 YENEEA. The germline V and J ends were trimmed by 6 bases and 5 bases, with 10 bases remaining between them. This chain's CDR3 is CASSVGLETQYF. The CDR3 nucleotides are TGTGCCAGCAGTGTAGGGTTGGAGACCCAGTACTTC.

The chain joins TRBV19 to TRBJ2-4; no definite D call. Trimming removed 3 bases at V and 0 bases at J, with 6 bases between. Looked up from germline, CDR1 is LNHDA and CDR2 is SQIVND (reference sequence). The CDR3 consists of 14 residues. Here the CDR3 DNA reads TGTGCCAGTAGTATTAAGTTAGCCAAAAACATTCAGTACTTC. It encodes CASSIKLAKNIQYF.

The CDR3: CASSQHRGRRNEQFF. DNA of the CDR3: TGTGCCAGCAGCCAACATCGCGGGAGAAGGAATGAGCAGTTCTTC. J is TRBJ2-1 and V is TRBV4-2; 7 bases agree with TRBD2. The CDR3 covers 15 residues. With V trimmed by 2 bases and J by 7 bases, 8 bases remained unmatched. CDR1 and CDR2 from the germline V gene are LGHNA and YNFKEQ.

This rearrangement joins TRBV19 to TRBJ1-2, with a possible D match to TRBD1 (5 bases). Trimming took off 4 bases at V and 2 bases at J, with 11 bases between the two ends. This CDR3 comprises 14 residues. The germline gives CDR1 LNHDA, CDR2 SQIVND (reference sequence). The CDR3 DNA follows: TGTGCCAGTAGTAGTACCCGGGGGAACTATGGCTACACCTTC. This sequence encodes CASSSTRGNYGYTF. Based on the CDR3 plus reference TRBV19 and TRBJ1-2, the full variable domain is DGGITQSPKYLFRKEGQNVTLSCEQNLNHDAMYWYRQDPGQGLRLIYYSQIVNDFQKGDIAEGYSVSREKKESFPLTVTSAQKNPTAFYLCASSSTRGNYGYTFGSGTRLTVV.